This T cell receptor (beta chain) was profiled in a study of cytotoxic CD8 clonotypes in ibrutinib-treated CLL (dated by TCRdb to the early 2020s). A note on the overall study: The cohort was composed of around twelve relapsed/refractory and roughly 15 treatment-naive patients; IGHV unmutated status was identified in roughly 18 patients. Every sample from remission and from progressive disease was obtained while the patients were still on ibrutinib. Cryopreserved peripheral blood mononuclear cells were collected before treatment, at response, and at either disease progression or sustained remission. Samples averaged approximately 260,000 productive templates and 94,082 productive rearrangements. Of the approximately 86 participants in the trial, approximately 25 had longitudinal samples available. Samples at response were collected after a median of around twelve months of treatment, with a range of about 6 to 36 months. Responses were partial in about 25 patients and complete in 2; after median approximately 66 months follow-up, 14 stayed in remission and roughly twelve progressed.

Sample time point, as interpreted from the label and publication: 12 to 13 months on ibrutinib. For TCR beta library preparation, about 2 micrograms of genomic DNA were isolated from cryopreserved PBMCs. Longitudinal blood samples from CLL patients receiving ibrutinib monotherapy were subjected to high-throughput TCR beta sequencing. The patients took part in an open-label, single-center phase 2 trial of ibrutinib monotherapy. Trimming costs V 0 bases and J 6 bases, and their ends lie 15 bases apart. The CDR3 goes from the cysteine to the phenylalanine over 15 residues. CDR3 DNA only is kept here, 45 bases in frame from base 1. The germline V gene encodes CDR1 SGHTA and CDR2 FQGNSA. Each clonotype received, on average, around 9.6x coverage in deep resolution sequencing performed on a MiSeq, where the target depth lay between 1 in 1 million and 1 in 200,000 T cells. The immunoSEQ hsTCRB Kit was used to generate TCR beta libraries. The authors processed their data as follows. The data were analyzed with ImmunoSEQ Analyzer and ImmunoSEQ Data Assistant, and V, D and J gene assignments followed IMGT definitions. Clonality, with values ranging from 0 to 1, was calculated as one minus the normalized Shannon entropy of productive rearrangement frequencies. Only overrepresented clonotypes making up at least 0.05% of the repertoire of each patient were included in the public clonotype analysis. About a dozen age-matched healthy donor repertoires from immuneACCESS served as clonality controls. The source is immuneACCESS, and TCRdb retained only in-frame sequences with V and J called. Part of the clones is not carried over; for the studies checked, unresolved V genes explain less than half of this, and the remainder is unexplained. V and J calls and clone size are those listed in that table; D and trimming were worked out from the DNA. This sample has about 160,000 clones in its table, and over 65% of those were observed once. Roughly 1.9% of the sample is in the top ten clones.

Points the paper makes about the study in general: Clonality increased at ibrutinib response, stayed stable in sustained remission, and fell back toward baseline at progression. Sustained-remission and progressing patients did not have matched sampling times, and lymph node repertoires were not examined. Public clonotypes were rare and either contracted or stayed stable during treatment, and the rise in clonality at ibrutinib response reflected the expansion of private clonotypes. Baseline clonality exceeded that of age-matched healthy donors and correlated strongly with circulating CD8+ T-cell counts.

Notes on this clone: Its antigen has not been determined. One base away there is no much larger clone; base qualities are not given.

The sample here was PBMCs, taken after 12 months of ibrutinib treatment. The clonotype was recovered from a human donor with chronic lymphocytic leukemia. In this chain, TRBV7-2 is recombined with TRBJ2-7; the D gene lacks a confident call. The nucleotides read TGTGCCAGCAGCTTAGCGCCGAGGCCAGGAAGCGAGCAGTACTTC. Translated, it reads CASSLAPRPGSEQYF.